The sequence of this T cell receptor (beta chain) was determined in a study of beta chain features in type 1 diabetes. Study-level findings and limits: VDJ junctions in type 1 diabetes patients carried more deletions and fewer insertions. Type 1 diabetes patients showed a moderate but significant shortening of TCRB CDR3s in all four CD4+ subsets.

Details on this clone: The antigen remains undetermined.

cDNA synthesis used the whole RNA isolate, giving expressed TCRB sequences. The assay was immunoSEQ multiplex PCR, and TCRdb's table has in-frame clones only and misses some. The profile shows more than 150,000 clones, around 10% of them singletons. In all sorted populations, purity surpassed 95%. The CDR3 extends over 13 amino acids. V gave up 3 bases and J gave up 7 bases, with 11 bases separating them. Looked up from germline, CDR1 is SGDLS and CDR2 is YYNGEE. The chain joins TRBV9 to TRBJ2-1, with D perhaps matching TRBD1 (5 bases). The sequence was collected from a man in his late teens or twenties in good health. Sequenced material: central memory CD4+ T cells from blood. The DNA for the CDR3 is TGTGCCAGCAGCGCGGACATTTCAAATGAGCAGTTCTTC. Amino acid sequence: CASSADISNEQFF.